This TCR beta chain was sequenced during a study of early T cells in non-severe SARS-CoV-2 infection. Study-level information: Investigators sequenced bulk RNA drawn from unsorted whole blood, and chains remained unpaired.

Germline V gene data show CDR1 as SEHNR and CDR2 as FQNEAQ (reference sequence). V dropped 8 bases and J dropped 4 bases, with 11 bases sitting between them. The CDR3 sequence is 12 residues long. Findings and limits, study-wide: Using VDJdb, the matching emphasized anti-spike CD8 responses while missing private and CD4 specificities.

Individual cDNA molecules were tagged with unique molecular identifiers. A single record per CDR3 protein comes from TCRdb applying MiXCR to the 5' RACE reads. Among around 60,000 distinct CDR3 sequences listed, about 13% were seen once. For this clonotype: Its antigen is as yet unknown.

V usage is TRBV7-9 and J usage is TRBJ1-2, with no clear D. The sample taken for sequencing was whole blood. The source of this sequence is an adult who was a healthcare worker with PCR-confirmed SARS-CoV-2 infection or an uninfected control (not recorded which). Here the CDR3 DNA reads TGTGCCAGCCGATCCCTTACCTATGGCTACACCTTC. This codes for CASRSLTYGYTF.